These 23 T cell receptor beta chains came from one sample sequenced in a study of blood T cell repertoires in COVID-19 (TCRdb year 2020). The library came from the immunoSEQ multiplex PCR assay. TCRdb took over this immuneACCESS table, retaining in-frame rearrangements with V and J assigned. Such tables are incomplete; in checked studies, under half of the missing clones stem from an unresolved V gene, and the remainder is unexplained. Across this sample there are around 200,000 clones, with approximately 85% seen only once. The ten largest clones capture 2.5% to 3.5% of the sample. Sequencing was done on a sample of peripheral blood. All receptors derive from a man between 60 and 75 years old with acute or convalescent COVID-19.

The rearrangement joins TRBV28 to TRBJ1-4, with 8 bases that match TRBD1. This CDR3 is 16 amino acids long. Germline CDR1 reads MDHEN; CDR2 reads SYDVKM. The V gene end was trimmed by 5 bases and the J gene end by 8 bases; junction bases not matched to a gene: 13. This CDR3 is CASSVHTGGLWEKLFF. CDR3 in DNA: TGTGCCAGCAGTGTCCATACAGGGGGGCTGTGGGAAAAACTGTTTTTT.

The rearrangement joins TRBV2 to TRBJ1-5, with 9 bases lining up with TRBD1. CDR3 length: 15 residues. V shed 4 bases and J 1 base; nucleotides not matched to a gene: 2. The germline gives CDR1 SNHLY, CDR2 FYNNEI. In nucleotides, the CDR3 is TGTGCCAGCAGTGCCGGACAGGGGAGCAATCAGCCCCAGCATTTT. This codes for CASSAGQGSNQPQHF.

This clone was seen a handful of times. The gene calls are TRBV10-3 and TRBJ1-3; 10 bases match TRBD1. The germline V gene encodes CDR1 ENHRY and CDR2 SYGVKD. The ends lost 3 bases at V and 3 bases at J; junction bases unmatched: 2. The CDR3 covers 15 residues. DNA for the CDR3: TGTGCCATCAGTGACGGACAGGGGGTTGGAAACACCATATATTTT. Protein: CAISDGQGVGNTIYF.

V gene TRBV3-1 (or the pseudogene TRBV3-2) combines with J gene TRBJ2-5; 7 bases map to TRBD2. Germline V gene lookup returns CDR1 LGHDT and CDR2 YNNKEL (reference sequence). The length of the CDR3 is 16 residues. Trimming took 3 bases from V and 5 from J; bases not matched to a gene: 12. CDR3: CASSHHGGGRGETQYF. The CDR3 DNA reads TGTGCCAGCAGCCACCATGGGGGGGGTCGGGGCGAGACCCAGTACTTC.

The chain is built from TRBV27 and TRBJ1-3, with a possible D match to TRBD1 (5 bases). Germline V gene data show CDR1 as MNHEY and CDR2 as SMNVEV (reference sequence). V was clipped by 3 bases and J by 7 bases, with 22 bases between them. The CDR3 is 17 residues long. DNA of the CDR3: TGTGCCAGCAGTTTTTGGATCCGACAGCCCCTCGACAACACCATATATTTT. Translated: CASSFWIRQPLDNTIYF.

This clone was detected ten times or more. The chain is built from TRBV5-1 and TRBJ2-7, with 12 bases fitting TRBD1. The CDR3 spans 15 residues. CDR1 is SGHRS and CDR2 is YFSETQ in the germline V gene. The V gene end was trimmed by 4 bases and the J gene end by 1 base; junction bases not matched to a gene: 3. The CDR3 protein is CASSQGQGASYEQYF. The CDR3, as DNA: TGCGCCAGCAGCCAGGGACAGGGGGCTTCCTACGAGCAGTACTTC.

As concerns this clone: The limits of the CDR3 on the DNA are not certain, so only TCRdb's listed CDR3 is given. The V call is TRBV21-1, the J call TRBJ1-1; the D call TRBD1 from the table was never checked on the DNA. TRBV21-1 is annotated as a pseudogene. The CDR3 spans 15 residues, counting both ends. The CDR3 reads CASSTVAGGNTEAFF.

The chain uses TRBV5-8 and TRBJ2-5; 8 nucleotides align to TRBD1. Per the germline V gene, CDR1 is SGHTS and CDR2 is YDEGEE. V lost 2 bases, J lost 11 bases, and 5 bases stayed unmatched. This CDR3 is 12 amino acids long. The CDR3 nucleotides read TGTGCCAGCAGCTTAACCTGGACAGGGCAGTACTTC. Protein product: CASSLTWTGQYF.

This rearrangement joins TRBV9 to TRBJ2-2; D ambiguous. V lost 4 bases, J lost 1 base, and 14 bases lay in between. This CDR3 has 16 residues. Germline CDR1 reads SGDLS; CDR2 reads YYNGEE. The CDR3 here is CASSIDILRNTGELFF. As DNA, the CDR3 is TGTGCCAGCAGCATAGATATCTTGCGGAACACCGGGGAGCTGTTTTTT.

The V and J genes are TRBV5-1 and TRBJ1-1; 9 positions agree with TRBD1. The CDR3 runs 15 residues. CDR1 SGHRS and CDR2 YFSETQ come from the germline V gene. With 7 bases clipped from V and 4 bases from J, the junction kept 11 bases outside the gene matches. The DNA for the CDR3 is TGCGCCAGCCGGGAGGGACAGGGAATAAGCACTGAAGCTTTCTTT. Its translation is CASREGQGISTEAFF.

The chain recombines TRBV5-4 with TRBJ2-1; 10 bases are shared with TRBD1. Germline V lookup: CDR1 SGHNT, CDR2 YYREEE (reference sequence). The CDR3 loop spans 17 amino acids. The V gene end was trimmed by 4 bases and the J gene end by 9 bases; junction bases not matched to a gene: 16. The CDR3 region is CASSPPSGDRGTSEQFF. CDR3 bases: TGTGCCAGCAGCCCCCCGTCGGGGGACAGGGGAACGAGTGAGCAGTTCTTC. The variable domain in full, with the rest retrieved from reference TRBV5-4 and TRBJ2-1, is ETGVTQSPTHLIKTRGQQVTLRCSSQSGHNTVSWYQQALGQGPQFIFQYYREEENGRGNFPPRFSGLQFPNYSSELNVNALELDDSALYLCASSPPSGDRGTSEQFFGPGTRLTVL.

J is TRBJ1-1 and V is TRBV13; D unresolved. The CDR3 contains 14 residues. Germline V CDR1 and CDR2: PRHDT, FYEKMQ (reference sequence). Trimming removed 4 bases at V and 5 bases at J, with 14 bases between. The CDR3 sequence is CASSSGRGRTEAFF. The CDR3 coding sequence is TGTGCCAGCAGCTCCGGACGCGGGAGGACTGAAGCTTTCTTT.

The chain is built from TRBV7-9 and TRBJ1-1, with a possible D match to TRBD1 (6 bases). The germline V gene encodes CDR1 SEHNR and CDR2 FQNEAQ (reference sequence). Trimming pared 2 bases from V and 4 bases from J, leaving 11 bases between. This CDR3 is built from 14 residues. The CDR3 bases are TGTGCCAGCAGCTTAAAGGGGGGGAGCACTGAAGCTTTCTTT. Its translation is CASSLKGGSTEAFF.

This chain connects TRBV19 to TRBJ2-6, with 8 bases identical to TRBD1. V shed 8 bases and J 1 base; nucleotides not matched to a gene: 1. CDR1 LNHDA and CDR2 SQIVND come from the germline V gene (reference sequence). This CDR3 comprises 14 residues. CDR3 amino acids: CASYRGSGANVLTF. The CDR3, as DNA: TGTGCCAGTTACAGGGGGTCTGGGGCCAACGTCCTGACTTTC.

The chain joins TRBV5-1 to TRBJ1-1, with 8 bases identical to TRBD1. This CDR3 contains 14 residues. Germline V gene data show CDR1 as SGHRS and CDR2 as YFSETQ. With V trimmed by 4 bases and J by 7 bases, 9 bases remained unmatched. In nucleotides, the CDR3 is TGCGCCAGCAGCATTGACAGGGGTGCCCGTGAAGCTTTCTTT. Translation gives CASSIDRGAREAFF. Based on the CDR3 plus reference TRBV5-1 and TRBJ1-1, the full variable domain is KAGVTQTPRYLIKTRGQQVTLSCSPISGHRSVSWYQQTPGQGLQFLFEYFSETQRNKGNFPGRFSGRQFSNSRSEMNVSTLELGDSALYLCASSIDRGAREAFFGQGTRLTVV.

The CDR3 nucleotides are TGTGCCACCAGTGATTCTGGCGGGAGGGCGATTGAGCAGTTCTTC. Its translation: CATSDSGGRAIEQFF. The chain links TRBV24-1 to TRBJ2-1; 9 positions match TRBD2. CDR3 length: 15 residues. The germline CDR1 and CDR2 sequences are KGHDR and SFDVKD. V gave up 2 bases and J gave up 9 bases; unmatched junction bases: 7.

The chain joins TRBV15 to TRBJ1-1, with TRBD1 matching over 9 bases. With V trimmed by 3 bases and J by 5 bases, 4 bases remained unmatched. In germline, CDR1 is LNHNV, CDR2 YYDKDF (reference sequence). This CDR3 comprises 14 residues. The chain's CDR3 is CATSRLDRGTEAFF. The CDR3 DNA sequence: TGTGCCACCAGCAGGCTGGACAGGGGAACTGAAGCTTTCTTT.

The CDR3 spells CASGSPPGPSGSRYEQYF. The CDR3 DNA reads TGTGCCAGCGGATCTCCCCCAGGACCCAGCGGGAGTCGGTACGAGCAGTACTTC. V usage is TRBV7-2 and J usage is TRBJ2-7; 8 nucleotides line up with TRBD2. Trimming at V came to 8 bases and at J to 4 bases, leaving 22 bases not matched to a gene. The CDR3 consists of 18 residues. Germline loops: CDR1 SGHTA, CDR2 FQGNSA.

This rearrangement joins TRBV19 to TRBJ2-3; D is possibly TRBD2 (5 bases). Trimming stripped 6 bases from V and 3 bases from J, with 16 bases between. Germline V gene lookup returns CDR1 LNHDA and CDR2 SQIVND (reference sequence). The CDR3 consists of 15 residues. This chain's CDR3 is CASRPPGRLTDTQYF. Written as DNA, the CDR3 is TGTGCCAGTAGACCCCCGGGGAGATTGACAGATACGCAGTATTTT.

The rearrangement uses TRBV7-9 and TRBJ2-7, with D perhaps matching TRBD2 (7 bases). Germline CDR1 SEHNR, CDR2 FQNEAQ (reference sequence). Deletions cut 8 bases from V and 0 bases from J, with 14 bases between. CDR3 size: 14 residues. The CDR3 coding sequence is TGTGCCAGCGTCAGCGGGACAAGCTCCTACGAGCAGTACTTC. This encodes CASVSGTSSYEQYF.

The V call is TRBV2, the J call TRBJ2-1; TRBD2 agrees at 16 bases. The CDR3 spans 17 residues. Trimming removed 3 bases from V and 4 bases from J; junction bases left unmatched: 3. CDR1 SNHLY and CDR2 FYNNEI come from the germline V gene. CDR3 amino acids: CASSDPGLAGGYNEQFF. CDR3 nucleotides: TGTGCCAGCAGTGATCCGGGACTAGCGGGAGGGTACAATGAGCAGTTCTTC.

The chain combines TRBV3-1 (or the pseudogene TRBV3-2) with TRBJ2-1, with 7 bases fitting TRBD2. The J segment lost 10 bases and the V segment lost 3 bases, leaving 15 bases of the junction unmatched. Germline V gene data show CDR1 as LGHDT and CDR2 as YNNKEL (reference sequence). The CDR3 spans 16 residues. CDR3 residues: CASSQEWAAGDDEQFF. As DNA, the CDR3 is TGTGCCAGCAGCCAGGAGTGGGCCGCGGGGGACGACGAGCAGTTCTTC.

This clone was picked up a small number of times. The chain has TRBV7-9 and TRBJ2-1; 11 bases line up with TRBD2. The germline V gene has CDR1 SEHNR and CDR2 FQNEAQ (reference sequence). The CDR3 spans 15 residues. V was clipped by 6 bases and J by 3 bases; unmatched bases: 4. The CDR3 spells CASSDSGRGYNEQFF. The CDR3 region has the DNA TGTGCCAGCAGTGATAGCGGGAGGGGCTACAATGAGCAGTTCTTC.